The source of this T cell receptor beta chain is a study of shared clonotypes between healthy human individuals (dated by TCRdb to about 2020). Background for the entire study: The cohort comprised a couple of women and a few men aged 18 to 49 years. Leukapheresis yielded between about 0.85 and 10 billion PBMCs per donor. Per donor, three plates each were used for CD4 naive and CD4 memory, two for CD8 naive, and one for CD8 memory. To estimate repertoire size and how much clonotype sharing occurs between individuals, the study deeply sequenced the blood TCR repertoires of five healthy adults. To increase sequencing depth and limit assay-specific biases, different laboratories used diverse techniques to prepare libraries and sequence TCR repertoires.

Study-wide findings and limitations: Higher generation probabilities were observed for clonotypes shared by all four sorted-subset donors than for non-shared clonotypes. Sampling was limited to blood, and TCR repertoires in tissue likely differ from TCR repertoires in blood. The small number of donors limited the genetic and exposure-history diversity represented. Even with the large sequencing depth, rarefaction of the sorted-subset datasets indicated that sequencing was incomplete. Pairwise subsampling led to the expectation that sequencing depth would affect the degree of clonotype sharing among donors. Across several donors, roughly 5% of naive CD4, around 3.5% of naive CD8, 2.3% of memory CD4, and 0.4% of memory CD8 clonotypes were shared. Larger estimated clonotype richness was generally found for naive subsets than for memory subsets.

This clone was observed a few times. Its recognized antigen is unknown. One base away there is no much larger clone; base qualities are not given. The germline V gene supplies CDR1 SGHDT and CDR2 YYEEEE. V gives up 3 bases and J gives up 1 base, and the segment between their germline ends measures 4 bases. The CDR3 goes from the cysteine to the phenylalanine over 12 residues. Here the CDR3 DNA is all that survives: 36 bases in frame from base 1. TCR CDR3 regions were amplified from genomic DNA by multiplex PCR using the deep immunoSEQ assay. For each cell subset, the extracted genomic DNA was distributed evenly across all wells of several immunoSEQ 96-well plates, and each plate served as one replicate. For sorted subsets, 150 to 250 ng of genomic DNA, equivalent to 25,000 to 35,000 T cell genomes, went into each replicate PCR. Purified libraries were measured with a Qubit 3.0 fluorometer, size-checked on a Bioanalyzer 2100, and measured again with the KAPA Library Quantification kit. A separate single-read 150-cycle Illumina NextSeq 550 flow cell was used to sequence each immunoSEQ 96-well plate. Processing in the source paper ran as follows. Because only junctional sequences without quality scores were contained in the immunoSEQ output, filtering matching that applied to full-length reads could not be performed. To assign V/J genes and CDR3, sequences were annotated against IMGT germline references using PyIR, a Python wrapper for IgBLAST v1.9. Any read was removed if the V/J assignment was weak (E-value above 1e-6), the CDR3 was missing, or the read contained stop codons, out-of-frame junctions, or ambiguous translated residues. V3J clonotypes were defined as sequences sharing an identical inferred V gene, J gene, and CDR3 amino acid sequence. Percentage overlap between repertoires was calculated by dividing the number of shared unique clonotypes by the size of the smaller repertoire. Repertoire richness was assessed with RTK rarefaction, the Chao1 estimator, and Recon v2.1 estimates of unobserved clonotypes. For all TCRbeta clonotypes obtained by the gDNA method from a few donors, generation probabilities were computed with OLGA. The table was pulled from immuneACCESS by TCRdb, which kept in-frame rearrangements only. Such tables lose some clones; where checked, under half of the loss comes from unresolved V genes, and the rest has no known cause. That table is the source of V, J and clone size, and D and trimming were worked out from the DNA. The sample table records more than 550,000 clones; 90% of these occur just once. In total, the top ten clones hold 34% of the sample.

Healthy HIV-negative adults with no recently reported acute infections or vaccinations were included as donors. All donors were Caucasian adults living in Nashville, Tennessee, USA. CD8 memory samples combined magnetically selected CD45RO+ cells with CCR7-negative CD45RA+ effector memory (TemRA) cells. Blood was collected by leukapheresis, and PBMCs were isolated by Ficoll-Histopaque density gradient centrifugation and then cryopreserved in liquid nitrogen vapor phase. Analytical flow cytometry was used to check the purity and quantity of every magnetically sorted T cell population. Each sorted fraction had its genomic DNA isolated and then quantified by UV absorbance on a Nanodrop 2000c.

The specimen sequenced was memory CD8+ T cells from PBMCs. What the cell subset or site label conveys for this sample: CD45RO+ cells pooled with CCR7-negative TemRA cells. The receptor comes from a man between 18 and 29 years old in good health. Some clones in this sample may be carry-over from other donors' samples. The chain is assembled from TRBV5-6 and TRBJ1-1, with no confident D gene call. The encoded CDR3 is CASSYRNTEAFF. The DNA is TGTGCCAGCAGCTATCGGAACACTGAAGCTTTCTTT.